One T cell receptor (beta chain) is described in this entry. Its antigen is unknown. The CDR3 totals 14 residues. V was clipped by 3 bases and J by 8 bases, with 14 bases between them. Germline-derived CDR1 and CDR2 are MDHEN and SYDVKM. Method: immunoSEQ multiplex PCR; TCRdb's copy keeps in-frame clones and lacks some. The sample gives tens of thousands of clones, approximately 88% of which show up once; roughly 2.5% is in the top ten. This specimen belongs to a study of T cell responses to AZD1222 COVID-19 vaccine. General observations from the study: Two AZD1222 administrations were followed by greater Spike-specific TCR breadth and depth. Close to half of all spike-specific TCRs reportedly target regions of the variants that are unmutated. There were vaccine-associated CD4 TCRs across spike, dominant at 160-218 and 743-854.

This sequence was found in an adult who received the AZD1222 COVID-19 vaccine. The chain employs TRBV28 and TRBJ2-1; the D gene is possibly TRBD2 (5 bases). The sample consisted of peripheral blood, taken 28 days after the second AZD1222 dose. The CDR3 DNA reads TGTGCCAGCAGTTTTTCCCGGGGATTAGATGAGCAGTTCTTC. It codes for CASSFSRGLDEQFF.